This TCR beta chain was observed in a study of blood T cell repertoires in COVID-19. The wider study: Samples representing acute and convalescent COVID-19 were sourced from the United States, Italy and Spain. From T cells, B-cell-depleted T cells, or PBMCs came the material, which was cDNA or gDNA.

CDR3 length: 18 residues. Authors' analysis steps: Amplifying reference gene primers gave estimates of nucleated cell counts. Only in-frame clones appear in the TCRdb table, and some are missing; sequencing was by immunoSEQ multiplex PCR. V and J calls and clone size are as listed in that table; D and trimming were resolved from the DNA. The sample holds approximately 190,000 clones, under 90% seen once. This clonotype originated in a man aged 60 to 75 with acute or convalescent COVID-19. Material for sequencing was peripheral blood. J is TRBJ2-1 and V is TRBV12-2; the D segment call TRBD2 is taken from the table without a DNA check. TRBV12-2 is listed as a pseudogene. CDR3 sequence reads: CASRLSPPGKGSTNEQFF. DNA of the CDR3: TGTGCAAGTCGCTTATCACCCCCGGGAAAGGGAAGCACCAATGAGCAGTTCTTC.